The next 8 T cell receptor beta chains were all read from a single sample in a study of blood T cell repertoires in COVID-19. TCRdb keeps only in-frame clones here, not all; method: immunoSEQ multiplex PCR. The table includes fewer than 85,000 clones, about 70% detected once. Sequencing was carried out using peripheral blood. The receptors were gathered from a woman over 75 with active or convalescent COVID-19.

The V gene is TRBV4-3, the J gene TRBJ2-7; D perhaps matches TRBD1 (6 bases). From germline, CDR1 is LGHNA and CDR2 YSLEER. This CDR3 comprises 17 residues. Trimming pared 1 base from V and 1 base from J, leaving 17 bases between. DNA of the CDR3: TGCGCCAGCAGCCAAGCTACACAGGGAGAGGCGTCCTACGAGCAGTACTTC. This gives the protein CASSQATQGEASYEQYF.

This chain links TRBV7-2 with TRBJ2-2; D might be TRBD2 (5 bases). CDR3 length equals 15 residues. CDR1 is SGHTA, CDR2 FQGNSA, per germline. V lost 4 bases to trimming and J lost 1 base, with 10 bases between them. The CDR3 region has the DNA TGTGCCAGCAGCTGGGGAGCAGGGAACACCGGGGAGCTGTTTTTT. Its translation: CASSWGAGNTGELFF. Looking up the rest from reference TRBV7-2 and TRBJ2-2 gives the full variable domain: GAGVSQSPSNKVTEKGKDVELRCDPISGHTALYWYRQSLGQGLEFLIYFQGNSAPDKSGLPSDRFSAERTGGSVSTLTIQRTQQEDSAVYLCASSWGAGNTGELFFGEGSRLTVL.

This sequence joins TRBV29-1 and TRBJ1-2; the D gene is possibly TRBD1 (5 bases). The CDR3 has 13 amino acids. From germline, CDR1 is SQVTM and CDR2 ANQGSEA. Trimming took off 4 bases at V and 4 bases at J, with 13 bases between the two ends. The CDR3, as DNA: TGCAGCGTTGTAGAAGGGCAGGGCTATGGCTACACCTTC. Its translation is CSVVEGQGYGYTF.

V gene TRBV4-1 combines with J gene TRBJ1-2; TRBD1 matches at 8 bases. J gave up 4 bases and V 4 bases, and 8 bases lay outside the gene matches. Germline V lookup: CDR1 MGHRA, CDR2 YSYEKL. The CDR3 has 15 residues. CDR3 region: CASSLGQGDSYGYTF. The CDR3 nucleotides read TGCGCCAGCAGCCTCGGACAGGGAGATTCCTATGGCTACACCTTC.

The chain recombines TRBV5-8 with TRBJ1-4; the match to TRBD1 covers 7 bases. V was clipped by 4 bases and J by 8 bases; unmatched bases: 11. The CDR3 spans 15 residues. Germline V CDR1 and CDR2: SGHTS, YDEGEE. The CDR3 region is CASSPPDRVDEKLFF. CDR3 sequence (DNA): TGTGCCAGCAGCCCACCCGACAGGGTCGACGAAAAACTGTTTTTT.

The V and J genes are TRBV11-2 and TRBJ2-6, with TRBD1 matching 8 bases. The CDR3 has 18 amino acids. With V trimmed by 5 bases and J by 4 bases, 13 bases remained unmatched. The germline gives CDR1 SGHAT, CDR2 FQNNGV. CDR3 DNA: TGTGCCAGCAGCCGACGGACAGGGATGAGGTCAGGGGCCAACGTCCTGACTTTC. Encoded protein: CASSRRTGMRSGANVLTF.

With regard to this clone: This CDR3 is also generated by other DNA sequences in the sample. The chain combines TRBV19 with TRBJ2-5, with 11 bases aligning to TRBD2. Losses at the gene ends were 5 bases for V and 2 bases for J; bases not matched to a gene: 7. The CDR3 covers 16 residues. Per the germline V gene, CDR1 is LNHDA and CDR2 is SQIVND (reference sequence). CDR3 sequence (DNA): TGTGCCAGTAGTCCCAGGCTAGCGGGGGGACAAGAGACCCAGTACTTC. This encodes CASSPRLAGGQETQYF.

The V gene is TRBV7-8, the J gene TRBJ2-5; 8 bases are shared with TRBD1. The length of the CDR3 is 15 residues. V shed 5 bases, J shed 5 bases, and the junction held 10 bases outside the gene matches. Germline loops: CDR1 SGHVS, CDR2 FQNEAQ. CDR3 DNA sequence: TGTGCCAGCAGCCACTGGACAGGGCCCACGGAGACCCAGTACTTC. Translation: CASSHWTGPTETQYF.